These T cell receptor beta chains were read from a single sample in a study of shared clonotypes between healthy human individuals. Some clones are missing from TCRdb's copy, which holds only in-frame ones; the method was immunoSEQ multiplex PCR. The sample has approximately 1,000,000 clones, around 78% seen once; the top ten hold approximately 0.5%. The specimen was memory CD4+ T cells from PBMCs. These receptors were taken from a man younger than 35 in good health. Some clones in this sample may be carry-over from other donors' samples. The CDR3 runs from the conserved cysteine through the conserved F or W. The D gene is left open where the match is weak. Clone size is not always given. Where it is, it says once, few, many or a class for expanded clones.

v_gene: TRBV21-1; abundance: -; d_gene: -; j_gene: TRBJ2-4; len: 14; CDR3aa: CASSKVGAENIQYF; CDR3nt: TGTGCCAGCAGCAAAGTTGGGGCGGAAAACATTCAGTACTTC
v_gene: TRBV19; abundance: -; d_gene: TRBD1; j_gene: TRBJ1-5; len: 17; CDR3aa: CASSSRDRGRGNQPQHF; CDR3nt: TGTGCCAGTAGTTCCCGGGACAGGGGGCGCGGCAATCAGCCCCAGCATTTT
v_gene: TRBV7-2; abundance: -; d_gene: -; j_gene: TRBJ1-1; len: 13; CDR3aa: CASSLEPSTEAFF; CDR3nt: TGTGCCAGCAGCTTAGAGCCATCCACTGAAGCTTTCTTT
v_gene: TRBV9; abundance: -; d_gene: -; j_gene: TRBJ1-1; len: 17; CDR3aa: CASSASRARGPYTEAFF; CDR3nt: TGTGCCAGCAGCGCCTCTCGGGCCCGGGGGCCATACACTGAAGCTTTCTTT
v_gene: TRBV10-2; abundance: -; d_gene: TRBD2; j_gene: TRBJ2-1; len: 16; CDR3aa: CASSRWLAGQYNEQFF; CDR3nt: TGCGCCAGCAGTAGGTGGCTAGCGGGACAGTACAATGAGCAGTTCTTC
v_gene: TRBV28; abundance: few; d_gene: -; j_gene: TRBJ1-4; len: 13; CDR3aa: CASSLQGIEKLFF; CDR3nt: TGTGCCAGCAGTTTACAGGGTATAGAAAAACTGTTTTTT
v_gene: TRBV5-1; abundance: many; d_gene: TRBD1; j_gene: TRBJ2-1; len: 14; CDR3aa: CASSGDRGYNEQFF; CDR3nt: TGCGCCAGCAGCGGGGACAGGGGATACAATGAGCAGTTCTTC
v_gene: TRBV5-4; abundance: once; d_gene: TRBD2; j_gene: TRBJ2-1; len: 18; CDR3aa: CASGSFGRWTSAHNEQFF; CDR3nt: TGTGCCAGCGGTAGCTTCGGTAGATGGACTAGCGCCCACAATGAGCAGTTCTTC
v_gene: TRBV29-1; abundance: -; d_gene: TRBD1; j_gene: TRBJ2-1; len: 13; CDR3aa: CSVSGQGYNEQFF; CDR3nt: TGCAGCGTTTCAGGACAGGGGTACAATGAGCAGTTCTTC
v_gene: TRBV18; abundance: -; d_gene: TRBD1; j_gene: TRBJ1-6; len: 15; CDR3aa: CASSPDRGHNSPLHF; CDR3nt: TGTGCCAGCTCACCGGACAGGGGGCATAATTCACCCCTCCACTTT
v_gene: TRBV27; abundance: -; d_gene: -; j_gene: TRBJ1-2; len: 13; CDR3aa: CASKGGGDYGYTF; CDR3nt: TGTGCCAGCAAAGGGGGAGGGGACTATGGCTACACCTTC
v_gene: TRBV2; abundance: -; d_gene: -; j_gene: TRBJ2-3; len: 12; CDR3aa: CASRGYADTQYF; CDR3nt: TGTGCCAGCAGGGGGTATGCAGATACGCAGTATTTT
v_gene: TRBV5-5; abundance: -; d_gene: TRBD1; j_gene: TRBJ2-7; len: 15; CDR3aa: CASSPGQASTRGQYF; CDR3nt: TGTGCCAGCAGCCCGGGACAGGCGTCTACTAGAGGGCAGTACTTC
v_gene: TRBV20-1; abundance: -; d_gene: -; j_gene: TRBJ2-2; len: 11; CDR3aa: CSARRTGELFF; CDR3nt: TGCAGTGCCCGTAGAACAGGGGAGCTGTTTTTT
v_gene: TRBV28; abundance: -; d_gene: TRBD1; j_gene: TRBJ2-1; len: 16; CDR3aa: CASSSPAGTVYNEQFF; CDR3nt: TGTGCCAGCAGTTCACCTGCCGGGACAGTTTACAATGAGCAGTTCTTC
v_gene: TRBV18; abundance: -; d_gene: TRBD1; j_gene: TRBJ2-1; len: 13; CDR3aa: CASSSMGQGVQFF; CDR3nt: TGTGCCAGCTCGAGCATGGGACAGGGAGTGCAGTTCTTC
v_gene: TRBV29-1; abundance: -; d_gene: -; j_gene: TRBJ1-5; len: 13; CDR3aa: CSVAQGWDQPQHF; CDR3nt: TGCAGCGTTGCGCAGGGCTGGGATCAGCCCCAGCATTTT
v_gene: TRBV7-2; abundance: -; d_gene: TRBD2; j_gene: TRBJ2-1; len: 15; CDR3aa: CASSFTSGSYNEQFF; CDR3nt: TGTGCCAGCAGCTTCACTAGCGGGAGCTACAATGAGCAGTTCTTC
v_gene: TRBV7-8; abundance: few; d_gene: TRBD1; j_gene: TRBJ1-5; len: 14; CDR3aa: CASSWGTGDQPQHF; CDR3nt: TGTGCCAGCAGCTGGGGGACAGGGGATCAGCCCCAGCATTTT
v_gene: TRBV4-2; abundance: -; d_gene: -; j_gene: TRBJ2-3; len: 16; CDR3aa: CASSQDSYSYTDTQYF; CDR3nt: TGTGCCAGCAGCCAAGATTCTTACTCGTACACAGATACGCAGTATTTT
v_gene: TRBV5-1; abundance: -; d_gene: TRBD1; j_gene: TRBJ2-1; len: 14; CDR3aa: CASRHRGEGNEQFF; CDR3nt: TGCGCCAGCAGACACAGGGGTGAGGGCAATGAGCAGTTCTTC
v_gene: TRBV5-5; abundance: -; d_gene: -; j_gene: TRBJ2-2; len: 15; CDR3aa: CASSSRDTHTGELFF; CDR3nt: TGTGCCAGCAGCTCACGGGACACTCACACCGGGGAGCTGTTTTTT
v_gene: TRBV9; abundance: -; d_gene: TRBD1; j_gene: TRBJ2-5; len: 16; CDR3aa: CASSVRDRGLQETQYF; CDR3nt: TGTGCCAGCAGCGTAAGGGACAGGGGGCTCCAAGAGACCCAGTACTTC
v_gene: TRBV2; abundance: few; d_gene: TRBD1; j_gene: TRBJ1-2; len: 13; CDR3aa: CASSFTGDGGYTF; CDR3nt: TGTGCCAGCAGTTTTACAGGGGATGGAGGCTACACCTTC
v_gene: TRBV7-8; abundance: -; d_gene: -; j_gene: TRBJ1-3; len: 14; CDR3aa: CASSLRQSGNTIYF; CDR3nt: TGTGCCAGCAGCTTAAGACAGTCTGGAAACACCATATATTTT
v_gene: TRBV7-9; abundance: -; d_gene: -; j_gene: TRBJ2-7; len: 12; CDR3aa: CASSPTAYEQYF; CDR3nt: TGTGCCAGCAGCCCCACGGCCTACGAGCAGTACTTC
v_gene: TRBV7-9; abundance: -; d_gene: TRBD2; j_gene: TRBJ2-1; len: 18; CDR3aa: CASSQPGGWRFSYNEQFF; CDR3nt: TGTGCCAGCAGCCAGCCGGGGGGTTGGCGATTCTCCTACAATGAGCAGTTCTTC
v_gene: TRBV6-1; abundance: -; d_gene: -; j_gene: TRBJ2-7; len: 15; CDR3aa: CASNLRDSLVYEQYF; CDR3nt: TGTGCCAGCAACCTCCGGGACTCCCTTGTTTACGAGCAGTACTTC
v_gene: TRBV6-6; abundance: -; d_gene: TRBD2; j_gene: TRBJ2-7; len: 14; CDR3aa: CASSRTSGPYEQYF; CDR3nt: TGTGCCAGCAGTCGGACTAGCGGTCCCTACGAGCAGTACTTC
v_gene: TRBV5-1; abundance: -; d_gene: TRBD2; j_gene: TRBJ2-3; len: 16; CDR3aa: CASSLLTSDSTDTQYF; CDR3nt: TGCGCCAGCAGCTTGCTCACTAGCGACAGCACAGATACGCAGTATTTT
v_gene: TRBV2; abundance: -; d_gene: TRBD2; j_gene: TRBJ2-1; len: 16; CDR3aa: CASRPATSGGLRGQFF; CDR3nt: TGTGCCAGCAGGCCGGCGACTAGCGGGGGCCTTCGGGGGCAGTTCTTC
v_gene: TRBV10-2; abundance: -; d_gene: TRBD2; j_gene: TRBJ2-5; len: 18; CDR3aa: CASSESRGTSLPQETQYF; CDR3nt: TGCGCCAGCAGTGAGTCCCGAGGGACTAGCCTGCCGCAAGAGACCCAGTACTTC
v_gene: TRBV7-9; abundance: few; d_gene: -; j_gene: TRBJ2-3; len: 16; CDR3aa: CASSLGLAIEVDTQYF; CDR3nt: TGTGCCAGCAGCTTAGGTCTAGCGATCGAGGTAGATACGCAGTATTTT
v_gene: TRBV28; abundance: -; d_gene: -; j_gene: TRBJ2-6; len: 17; CDR3aa: CASSLSGLRRRANVLTF; CDR3nt: TGTGCCAGCAGTTTGTCGGGGCTCCGTAGGAGGGCCAACGTCCTGACTTTC
v_gene: TRBV10-3; abundance: -; d_gene: -; j_gene: TRBJ1-4; len: 13; CDR3aa: CATRGIADEKLFF; CDR3nt: TGTGCCACCCGAGGGATAGCGGATGAAAAACTGTTTTTT
v_gene: TRBV2; abundance: -; d_gene: -; j_gene: TRBJ1-1; len: 14; CDR3aa: CASRIRGSSTEAFF; CDR3nt: TGTGCCAGCAGGATCAGGGGAAGCTCCACTGAAGCTTTCTTT
v_gene: TRBV4-2; abundance: -; d_gene: -; j_gene: TRBJ2-7; len: 16; CDR3aa: CASSQSVRLPGNEQYF; CDR3nt: TGTGCCAGCAGCCAATCGGTTCGGCTCCCAGGGAACGAGCAGTACTTC
v_gene: TRBV5-6; abundance: -; d_gene: -; j_gene: TRBJ2-3; len: 15; CDR3aa: CASSPVWGNPDTQYF; CDR3nt: TGTGCCAGCAGCCCGGTTTGGGGGAACCCAGATACGCAGTATTTT
v_gene: TRBV29-1; abundance: -; d_gene: -; j_gene: TRBJ2-7; len: 13; CDR3aa: CSVALAAWSEQYF; CDR3nt: TGCAGCGTTGCTTTGGCTGCTTGGTCCGAGCAGTACTTC
v_gene: TRBV5-8; abundance: -; d_gene: TRBD2; j_gene: TRBJ2-1; len: 16; CDR3aa: CASSNDYSGRYNEQFF; CDR3nt: TGTGCCAGCAGCAATGACTATAGCGGGAGGTACAATGAGCAGTTCTTC